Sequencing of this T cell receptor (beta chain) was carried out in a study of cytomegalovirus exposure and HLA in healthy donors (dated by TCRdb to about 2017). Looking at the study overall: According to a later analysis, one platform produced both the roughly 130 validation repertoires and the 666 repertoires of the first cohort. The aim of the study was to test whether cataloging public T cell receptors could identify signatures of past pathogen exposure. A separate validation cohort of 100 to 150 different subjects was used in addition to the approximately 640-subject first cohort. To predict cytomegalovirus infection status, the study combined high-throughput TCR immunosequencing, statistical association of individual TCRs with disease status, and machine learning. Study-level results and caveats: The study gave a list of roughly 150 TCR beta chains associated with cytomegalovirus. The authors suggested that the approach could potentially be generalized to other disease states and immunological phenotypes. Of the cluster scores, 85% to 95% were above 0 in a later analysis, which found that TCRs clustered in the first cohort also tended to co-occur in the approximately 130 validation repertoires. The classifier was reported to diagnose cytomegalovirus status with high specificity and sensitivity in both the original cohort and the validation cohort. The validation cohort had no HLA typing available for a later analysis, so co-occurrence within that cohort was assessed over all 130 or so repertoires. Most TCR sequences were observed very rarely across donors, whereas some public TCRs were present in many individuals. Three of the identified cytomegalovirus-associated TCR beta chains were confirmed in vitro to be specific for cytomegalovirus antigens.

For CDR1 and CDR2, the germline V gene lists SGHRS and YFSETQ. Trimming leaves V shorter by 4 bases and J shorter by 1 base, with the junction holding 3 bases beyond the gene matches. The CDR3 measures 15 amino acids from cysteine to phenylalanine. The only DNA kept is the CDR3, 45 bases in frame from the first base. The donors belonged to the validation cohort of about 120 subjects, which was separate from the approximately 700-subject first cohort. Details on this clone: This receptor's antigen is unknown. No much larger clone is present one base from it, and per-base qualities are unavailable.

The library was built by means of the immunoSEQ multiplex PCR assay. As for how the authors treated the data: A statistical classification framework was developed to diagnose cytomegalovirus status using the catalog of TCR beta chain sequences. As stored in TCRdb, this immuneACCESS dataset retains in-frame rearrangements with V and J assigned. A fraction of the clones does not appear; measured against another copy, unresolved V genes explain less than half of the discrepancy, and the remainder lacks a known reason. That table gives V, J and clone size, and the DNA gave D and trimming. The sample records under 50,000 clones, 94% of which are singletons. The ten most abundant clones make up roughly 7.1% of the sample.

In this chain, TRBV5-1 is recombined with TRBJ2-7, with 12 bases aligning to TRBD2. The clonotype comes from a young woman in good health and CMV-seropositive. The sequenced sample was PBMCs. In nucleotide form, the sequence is TGCGCCAGCAGCCTAGCGGGGGGGAGTTCCTACGAGCAGTACTTC. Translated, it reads CASSLAGGSSYEQYF.